This TCR beta chain was sequenced during a study of OX40 agonist ivuxolimab in advanced cancers. Study summary: Among those enrolled, mean age was 60 years (range about 23 to 85) and about 79% were male.

Some clones are missing from TCRdb's copy, which holds only in-frame ones; the method was immunoSEQ multiplex PCR. The sample holds about 46,000 clones, more than 85% seen once. The CDR3 spans 13 residues. Germline CDR1 is LNHDA and CDR2 is SQIVND (reference sequence). J was trimmed by 7 bases and V by 7 bases; bases with no gene match: 7. V and J are TRBV19 and TRBJ2-1, with 7 bases matching TRBD2. The sample in question was CD4+ or CD8+ T cells sorted from blood, obtained in a trial of the OX40 agonist ivuxolimab. The receptor was isolated from an adult with an advanced solid tumor such as melanoma, head and neck, liver or kidney cancer. CDR3 in amino acids: CASTPSGANEQFF. CDR3 sequence (DNA): TGTGCCAGTACCCCCAGCGGGGCTAATGAGCAGTTCTTC.